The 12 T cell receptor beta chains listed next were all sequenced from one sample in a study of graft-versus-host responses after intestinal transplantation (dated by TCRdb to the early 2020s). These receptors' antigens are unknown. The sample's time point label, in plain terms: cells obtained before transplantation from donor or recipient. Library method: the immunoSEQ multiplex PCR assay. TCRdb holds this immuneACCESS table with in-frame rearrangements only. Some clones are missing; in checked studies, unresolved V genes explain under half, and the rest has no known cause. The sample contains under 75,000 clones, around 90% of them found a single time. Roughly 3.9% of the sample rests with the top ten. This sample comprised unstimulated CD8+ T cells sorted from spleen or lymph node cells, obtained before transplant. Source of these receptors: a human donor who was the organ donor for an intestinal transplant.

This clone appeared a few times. The CDR3 protein is CASSQGAGPGWPLHF. For the CDR3, the DNA is TGCGCCAGCAGCCAAGGGGCAGGGCCAGGGTGGCCCCTCCACTTT. This rearrangement joins TRBV4-3 to TRBJ1-6, with D possibly being TRBD1 (5 bases). This CDR3 has 15 residues. Germline-derived CDR1 and CDR2 are LGHNA and YSLEER. Trimming cost V 1 base and J 13 bases, with 17 bases left between them.

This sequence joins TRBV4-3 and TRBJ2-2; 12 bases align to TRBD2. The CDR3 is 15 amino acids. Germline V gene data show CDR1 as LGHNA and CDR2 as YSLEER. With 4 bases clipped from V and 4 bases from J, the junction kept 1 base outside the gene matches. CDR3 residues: CASSPSGGATGELFF. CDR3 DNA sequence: TGCGCCAGCAGCCCTAGCGGGGGGGCCACCGGGGAGCTGTTTTTT.

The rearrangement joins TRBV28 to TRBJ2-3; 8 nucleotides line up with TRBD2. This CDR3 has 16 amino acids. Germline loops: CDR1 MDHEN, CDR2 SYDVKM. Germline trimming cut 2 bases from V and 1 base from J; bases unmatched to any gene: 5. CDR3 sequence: CASSLGAGGRTDTQYF. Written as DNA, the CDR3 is TGTGCCAGCAGTTTAGGGGCGGGGGGCCGCACAGATACGCAGTATTTT.

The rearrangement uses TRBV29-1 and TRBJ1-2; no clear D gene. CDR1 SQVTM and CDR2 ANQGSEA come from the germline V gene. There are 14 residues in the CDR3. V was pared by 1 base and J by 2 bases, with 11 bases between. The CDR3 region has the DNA TGCAGCGTTGAAGGACACACTGAAAACTATGGCTACACCTTC. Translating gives CSVEGHTENYGYTF.

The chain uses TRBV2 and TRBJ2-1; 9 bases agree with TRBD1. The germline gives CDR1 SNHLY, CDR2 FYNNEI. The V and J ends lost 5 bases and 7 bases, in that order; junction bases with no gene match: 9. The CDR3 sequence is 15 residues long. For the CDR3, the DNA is TGTGCCAGCAGTACTCTGGACAGGGGTTCAAATGAGCAGTTCTTC. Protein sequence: CASSTLDRGSNEQFF.

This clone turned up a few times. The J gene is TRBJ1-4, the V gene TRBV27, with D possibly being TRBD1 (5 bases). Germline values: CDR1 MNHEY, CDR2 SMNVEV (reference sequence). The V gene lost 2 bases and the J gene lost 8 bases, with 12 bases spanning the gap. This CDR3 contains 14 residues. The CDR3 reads CASSLGADGEKLFF. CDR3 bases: TGTGCCAGCAGTTTAGGGGCGGACGGGGAAAAACTGTTTTTT.

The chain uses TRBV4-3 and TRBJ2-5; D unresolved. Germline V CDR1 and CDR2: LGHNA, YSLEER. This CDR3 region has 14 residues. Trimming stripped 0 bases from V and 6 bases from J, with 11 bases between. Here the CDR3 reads CASSQDLAAQTQYF. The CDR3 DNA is TGCGCCAGCAGCCAAGATTTGGCGGCCCAGACCCAGTACTTC.

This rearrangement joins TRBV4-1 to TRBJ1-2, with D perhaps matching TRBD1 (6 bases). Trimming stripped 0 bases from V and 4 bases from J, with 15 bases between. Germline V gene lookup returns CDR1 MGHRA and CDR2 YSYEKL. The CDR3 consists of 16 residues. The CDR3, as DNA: TGCGCCAGCAGCCAAGATGTGCAGGGGAGACTCTATGGCTACACCTTC. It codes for CASSQDVQGRLYGYTF.

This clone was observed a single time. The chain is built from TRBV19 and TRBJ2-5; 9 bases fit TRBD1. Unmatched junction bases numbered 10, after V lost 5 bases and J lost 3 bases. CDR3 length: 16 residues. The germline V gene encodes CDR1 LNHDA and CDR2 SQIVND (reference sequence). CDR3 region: CASSLGTGLLKETQYF. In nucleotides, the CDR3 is TGTGCCAGTAGTTTGGGGACAGGGCTACTGAAAGAGACCCAGTACTTC. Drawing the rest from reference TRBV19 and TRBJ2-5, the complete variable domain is DGGITQSPKYLFRKEGQNVTLSCEQNLNHDAMYWYRQDPGQGLRLIYYSQIVNDFQKGDIAEGYSVSREKKESFPLTVTSAQKNPTAFYLCASSLGTGLLKETQYFGPGTRLLVL.

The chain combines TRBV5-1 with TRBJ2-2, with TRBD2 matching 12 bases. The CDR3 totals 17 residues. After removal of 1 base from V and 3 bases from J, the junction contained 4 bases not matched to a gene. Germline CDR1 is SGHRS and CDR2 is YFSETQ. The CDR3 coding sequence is TGCGCCAGCAGCTTGCGTACTAGCGGGGGGTACACCGGGGAGCTGTTTTTT. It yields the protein CASSLRTSGGYTGELFF.

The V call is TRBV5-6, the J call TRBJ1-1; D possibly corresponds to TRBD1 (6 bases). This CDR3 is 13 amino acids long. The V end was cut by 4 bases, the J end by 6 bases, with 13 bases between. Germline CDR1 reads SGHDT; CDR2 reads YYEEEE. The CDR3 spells CASSLGGAPEAFF. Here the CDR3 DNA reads TGTGCCAGCAGCCTCGGGGGGGCTCCTGAAGCTTTCTTT.

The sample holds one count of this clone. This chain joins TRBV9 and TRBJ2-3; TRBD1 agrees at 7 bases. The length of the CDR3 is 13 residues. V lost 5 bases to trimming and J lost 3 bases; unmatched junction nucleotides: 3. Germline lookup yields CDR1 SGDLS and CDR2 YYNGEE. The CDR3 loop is CASREQGTDTQYF. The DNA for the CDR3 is TGTGCCAGCAGGGAACAGGGGACAGATACGCAGTATTTT.